This TCR beta chain is from a study of blood T cell repertoires in COVID-19. About the study: Sites in the United States, Italy and Spain provided acute and convalescent COVID-19 samples. Sample material is recorded as cDNA or gDNA derived from T cells, B-cell-depleted T cells, or PBMCs.

The authors' processing: Scientists estimated how many nucleated cells there were by amplifying reference gene primers. Sequencing used immunoSEQ multiplex PCR; TCRdb keeps in-frame clones, though not all of them. D and trimming come from the DNA, and the V and J calls and clone size come from that table. The sample shows over 90,000 clones, about 85% of them seen only once. Germline CDR1 SGHTS, CDR2 YDEGEE. The V gene lost 9 bases and the J gene lost 0 bases, with 22 bases spanning the gap. The CDR3 loop spans 16 amino acids. The sequence was collected from a man aged 45 to 65 in a cohort sampled during active COVID-19. V is TRBV5-8 and J is TRBJ2-7; D perhaps matches TRBD1 (5 bases). The sample was peripheral blood. The CDR3 region is CATQPMGRKSSYEQYF. As DNA, the CDR3 is TGTGCCACACAACCAATGGGGCGGAAGAGCTCCTACGAGCAGTACTTC.